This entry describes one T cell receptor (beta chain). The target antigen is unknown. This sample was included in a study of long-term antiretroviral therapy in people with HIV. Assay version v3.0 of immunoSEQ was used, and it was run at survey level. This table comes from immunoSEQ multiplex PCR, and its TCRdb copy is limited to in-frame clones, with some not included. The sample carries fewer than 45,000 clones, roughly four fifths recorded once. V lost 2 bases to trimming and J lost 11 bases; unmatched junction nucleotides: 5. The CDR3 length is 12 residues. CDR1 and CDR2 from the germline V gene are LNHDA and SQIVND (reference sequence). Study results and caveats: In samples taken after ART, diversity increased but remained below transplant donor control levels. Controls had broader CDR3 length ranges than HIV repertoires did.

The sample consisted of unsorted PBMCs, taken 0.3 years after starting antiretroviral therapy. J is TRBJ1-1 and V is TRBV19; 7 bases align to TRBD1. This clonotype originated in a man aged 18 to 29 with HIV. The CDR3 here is CASSIRTGDAFF. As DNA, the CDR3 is TGTGCCAGTAGTATACGGACAGGCGACGCTTTCTTT.